What follows are 11 T cell receptor beta chains derived from one specimen sequenced in a study of control samples from healthy donors and cancer patients. Assay used: immunoSEQ multiplex PCR; TCRdb lists only in-frame clones, some missing. The sample includes roughly 100,000 clones, around 82% of them seen just once. Input material: blood. The receptors derive from a woman in her 50s in good health.

The chain recombines TRBV24-1 with TRBJ1-4; D gene uncertain. The germline CDR1 and CDR2 sequences are KGHDR and SFDVKD. CDR3 size: 13 residues. V lost 5 bases and J 4 bases, leaving 7 bases between the germline ends. The CDR3, as DNA: TGTGCCACCAGTGCGGGTAATAATGAAAAACTGTTTTTT. It specifies CATSAGNNEKLFF.

This chain joins TRBV2 and TRBJ2-6; D is ambiguous. The germline V gene has CDR1 SNHLY and CDR2 FYNNEI. The V end lost 1 base, the J end lost 3 bases, and 4 bases lay between the germline ends. The CDR3 covers 14 residues. As DNA, the CDR3 is TGTGCCAGCAGTGAAGAGTTTGGGGCCAACGTCCTGACTTTC. Its translation is CASSEEFGANVLTF.

The chain links TRBV5-1 to TRBJ1-2, with D perhaps matching TRBD1 (6 bases). V was trimmed by 0 bases and J by 3 bases, leaving 9 bases between them. The length of the CDR3 is 14 residues. Germline assignment: CDR1 SGHRS and CDR2 YFSETQ. The DNA of the CDR3 is TGCGCCAGCAGCTTGGACAGGGCGGACTATGGCTACACCTTC. Its translation: CASSLDRADYGYTF.

CDR3 sequence (DNA): TGTGCCAGCAGCCAAGAGTTGTTAGACTCCTATGGCTACACCTTC. Amino acids: CASSQELLDSYGYTF. The chain employs TRBV3-1 (or the pseudogene TRBV3-2) and TRBJ1-2; D unresolved. V lost 0 bases, J lost 4 bases, and 12 bases lay in between. The CDR3 covers 15 residues. The germline CDR1 and CDR2 sequences are LGHDT and YNNKEL (reference sequence).

This clone was seen only once. This sequence joins TRBV15 and TRBJ2-5, with D unclear. V was shortened by 0 bases and J by 7 bases, with 12 bases between the two germline ends. CDR1 and CDR2 (germline): LNHNV, YYDKDF (reference sequence). The CDR3 has 14 residues. In nucleotides, the CDR3 is TGTGCCACCAGCAGAGATAAGCCTAGTTGGACCCAGTACTTC. Translating it yields CATSRDKPSWTQYF.

In this sample, this clone turned up a few times. The CDR3 DNA reads TGTGCCAGTAGCCCGGGACTAGCGTACTCCTACGAGCAGTACTTC. Translated: CASSPGLAYSYEQYF. The chain carries TRBV19 and TRBJ2-7; TRBD2 aligns across 10 bases. CDR3 length: 15 amino acids. The germline gives CDR1 LNHDA, CDR2 SQIVND (reference sequence). V shed 6 bases, J shed 0 bases, and the junction held 5 bases outside the gene matches.

The chain combines TRBV19 with TRBJ1-3; perhaps TRBD1 as D (5 bases). Germline loops: CDR1 LNHDA, CDR2 SQIVND (reference sequence). The CDR3 contains 15 residues. Trimming pared 4 bases from V and 1 base from J, leaving 11 bases between. CDR3 sequence: CASSTQTGSGNTIYF. DNA of the CDR3: TGTGCCAGTAGTACCCAAACAGGTTCTGGAAACACCATATATTTT.

The genes are TRBV9 and TRBJ2-1, with D perhaps matching TRBD1 (6 bases). Germline V CDR1 and CDR2: SGDLS, YYNGEE. Trimming took 4 bases from V and 9 from J, leaving 14 bases between them. CDR3 length: 13 residues. CDR3 amino acids: CASSTGIWSEQFF. CDR3 coding DNA: TGTGCCAGCAGCACAGGGATCTGGAGTGAGCAGTTCTTC.

The rearrangement joins TRBV2 to TRBJ1-4; TRBD1 is a possible D gene (6 bases). There are 16 residues in the CDR3. V was pared by 8 bases and J by 8 bases, with 24 bases between. Germline loops: CDR1 SNHLY, CDR2 FYNNEI. The CDR3 here is CASQEIRGALGEKLFF. DNA for the CDR3: TGTGCCAGCCAGGAAATAAGGGGGGCGCTTGGAGAAAAACTGTTTTTT.

The rearrangement uses TRBV6-2 or TRBV6-3 and TRBJ1-2; possibly TRBD1 for D (5 bases). Trimming removed 5 bases from V and 0 bases from J, with 7 bases in between. This CDR3 has 13 amino acids. Per germline, CDR1 MNHEY and CDR2 SVGEGT. CDR3 nucleotide sequence: TGTGCCAGCAGTCCGGGGGCTAACTATGGCTACACCTTC. Translated, it gives CASSPGANYGYTF.

This rearrangement joins TRBV7-2 to TRBJ2-1; no clear D. Trimming stripped 7 bases from V and 0 bases from J, with 13 bases between. The CDR3 loop spans 15 amino acids. From germline, CDR1 is SGHTA and CDR2 FQGNSA. CDR3 sequence: CASNLRGSSYNEQFF. The CDR3 DNA follows: TGTGCCAGCAACCTTCGAGGAAGCTCCTACAATGAGCAGTTCTTC.